This record concerns one T cell receptor beta chain sequence. Its antigen is as yet unknown. This entry is derived from a study of shared clonotypes between healthy human individuals. Study conclusions and caveats: Sampling covered nothing but blood. Tissue TCR repertoires likely differ from those found in blood.

Splitting of each subset's genomic DNA was done evenly across several immunoSEQ plates. Only in-frame clones appear in the TCRdb table, and some are missing; sequencing was by immunoSEQ multiplex PCR. The sample shows some 980,000 clones, about 80% of them seen only once. Trimming cost V 7 bases and J 7 bases, with 13 bases left between them. Germline V gene data show CDR1 as LNHDA and CDR2 as SQIVND (reference sequence). The CDR3 sequence is 12 residues long. The source of this sequence is a man aged 18 to 30 in good health. The chain combines TRBV19 with TRBJ1-1; D perhaps matches TRBD1 (5 bases). The specimen was memory CD4+ T cells sorted from blood. This sample's subset: CD45RA-negative fraction. In nucleotides, the CDR3 is TGTGCCAGTACCAGGGACGGTGGTGAAGCTTTCTTT. Its protein product is CASTRDGGEAFF.